These T cell receptor beta chains were read from a single sample in a study of T-cell memory formation after mild COVID-19. TCRdb reprocessed the 5' RACE reads with MiXCR, giving one entry per CDR3 protein. The sample includes about 180,000 distinct CDR3 sequences, roughly 17% of them seen just once. Sequencing was performed on PBMCs or a T cell subset sorted from them (not recorded which). These receptors were taken from an adult woman who had mild COVID-19 (a few samples of this study predate the infection). Cell type and time point are not known. Both conserved end residues are part of each CDR3. D genes are given only for firm matches. Only some rows state a clone size, as once, few, many or a class for expanded clones.

TRBD2,TRBJ2-1,few,TRBV19,TGTGCCAGTAGTGTGCCCGGGGGGGATGAGCAGTTCTTC,CASSVPGGDEQFF
NA,TRBJ2-5,NA,TRBV5-1,TGCGCCAGCAGCTTTACACACTCCGACGGAGAGACCCAGTACTTC,CASSFTHSDGETQYF
TRBD2,TRBJ2-1,NA,TRBV6-2/TRBV6-3,TGTGCCAGCAGTTACTCCCCTCCTAGCGGAATATACAATGAGCAGTTCTTC,CASSYSPPSGIYNEQFF
NA,TRBJ2-2,NA,TRBV29-1,TGCAGCGTTGGATGGAGGAATCTGCAAATGACCGGGGAGCTGTTTTTT,CSVGWRNLQMTGELFF
TRBD2,TRBJ2-2,NA,TRBV7-6,TGTGCCAGCAGCTTAGCTAGCGGGGGGAACACCGGGGAGCTGTTTTTT,CASSLASGGNTGELFF
TRBD1,TRBJ2-5,NA,TRBV24-1,TGTGCCACCAGTGATGGGTTTGGGACAGGGGGCTTGGAGACCCAGTACTTC,CATSDGFGTGGLETQYF
TRBD2,TRBJ2-2,NA,TRBV12-3/TRBV12-4,TGTGCCAGCAGCCCCAGGACTAGCGGGGTTGGCGGGGAGCTGTTTTTT,CASSPRTSGVGGELFF
TRBD2,TRBJ2-3,many,TRBV20-1,TGCAGTGCTACGACTAGCGGGGAACCAGATACGCAGTATTTT,CSATTSGEPDTQYF
NA,TRBJ2-3,many,TRBV18,TGTGCCAGCTCACCAAATGGTCCTACAGATACGCAGTATTTT,CASSPNGPTDTQYF
NA,TRBJ2-3,NA,TRBV5-4,TGTGCCAGCAGCCATCGGGGGGCCGGCACAGATACGCAGTATTTT,CASSHRGAGTDTQYF
NA,TRBJ2-7,NA,TRBV18,TGTGCCAGCTCACCAGGCTTGGGCACATCCCACGAGCAGTACTTC,CASSPGLGTSHEQYF
TRBD2,TRBJ2-3,few,TRBV5-1,TGCGCCAGCAGTTTCAAACCGGGACTAGCGGGAGGGAACACAGATACGCAGTATTTT,CASSFKPGLAGGNTDTQYF
NA,TRBJ2-5,NA,TRBV5-6,TGTGCCAGCAGCTTTTGGAAGGATGAGACCCAGTACTTC,CASSFWKDETQYF
TRBD1,TRBJ2-5,few,TRBV20-1,TGCAGTGCCGAATTCAGGGGGCAAGAGACCCAGTACTTC,CSAEFRGQETQYF
TRBD2,TRBJ2-3,few,TRBV29-1,TGCAGCGTGGGGACTAGCGCTTTGGGGACGGATACGCAGTATTTT,CSVGTSALGTDTQYF
NA,TRBJ2-2,NA,TRBV6-2/TRBV6-3,TGTGCCAGCAGTTACCCAAGGGGAGTGGGGACCGGGGAGCTGTTTTTT,CASSYPRGVGTGELFF
TRBD2,TRBJ2-3,NA,TRBV11-2,TGTGCCAGCAGCTTAGTTGTAGCGGGAGGGCAGACAGATACGCAGTATTTT,CASSLVVAGGQTDTQYF
TRBD1,TRBJ1-1,few,TRBV5-1,TGCGCCAGCAACCTACAGGGGATGAATACTGAAGCTTTCTTT,CASNLQGMNTEAFF
NA,TRBJ2-4,NA,TRBV5-1,TGCGCCAGCAGCTTGGAGTGGGGGAGGACCCAGGTTTCAGGCAAAAACATTCAGTACTTC,CASSLEWGRTQVSGKNIQYF
TRBD2,TRBJ2-1,NA,TRBV6-2/TRBV6-3,TGTGCCAGCAGTTTGGGACTAGCGCACAATGAGCAGTTCTTC,CASSLGLAHNEQFF
NA,TRBJ2-7,few,TRBV12-3/TRBV12-4,TGTGCCAGCAGGGATTCAGGGGACCCCTACGAGCAGTACTTC,CASRDSGDPYEQYF
TRBD1,TRBJ2-7,few,TRBV24-1,TGTGCCACCAACCCCGGGACAGGAGGTGGCGAGCAGTACTTC,CATNPGTGGGEQYF
NA,TRBJ2-3,NA,TRBV7-9,TGTGCCAGCAGCTTAGTTATGGAGGCTGGCACAGATACGCAGTATTTT,CASSLVMEAGTDTQYF
NA,TRBJ2-5,NA,TRBV14,TGTGCCAGCAGCCAAATCGGGGGCGGAGAGACCCAGTACTTC,CASSQIGGGETQYF
TRBD1,TRBJ2-7,NA,TRBV5-5,TGTGCCAGCGAGCCGCGCAACAGGGGATCGGCCTACGAGCAGTACTTC,CASEPRNRGSAYEQYF
TRBD2,TRBJ2-5,few,TRBV28,TGTGCCAGCAGTCCTAGGACTAGCTTCGCAGAGACCCAGTACTTC,CASSPRTSFAETQYF